This T cell receptor beta chain is from a study of OX40 agonist ivuxolimab in advanced cancers. About the study: Melanoma, hepatocellular carcinoma, head and neck or renal cell cancer occurred in dose-escalation patients. General observations from the study: Which antigen the expanded peripheral T cells recognized is unknown. Relative to CD4+ cells, CD8+ T cells on average had more expanded clones. Dosing at 0.1 to 3.0 mg/kg was accompanied by clonal expansion of CD4+ and CD8+ blood T cells by week 6.

This CDR3 comprises 13 residues. V was trimmed by 1 base and J by 4 bases, leaving 8 bases between them. CDR1 is SGHNT and CDR2 is YYREEE in the germline V gene (reference sequence). The assay was immunoSEQ multiplex PCR, and TCRdb's table has in-frame clones only and misses some. In the table there are about 22,000 clones, 65% to 90% of which are singletons. In regard to this clone: Its antigen remains unidentified. A much bigger clone sits one base away, suggesting this may be a read error. Other DNA sequences in this specimen translate into the identical CDR3.

The material sequenced was CD4+ or CD8+ T cells sorted from blood, taken in a trial of the OX40 agonist ivuxolimab. The origin of this receptor is an adult with an advanced solid tumor such as melanoma, head and neck, liver or kidney cancer. V and J are TRBV5-4 and TRBJ1-1; D is undetermined. CDR3 bases: TGTGCCAGCAGCTTGATGGCAAGCACTGAAGCTTTCTTT. This encodes CASSLMASTEAFF.